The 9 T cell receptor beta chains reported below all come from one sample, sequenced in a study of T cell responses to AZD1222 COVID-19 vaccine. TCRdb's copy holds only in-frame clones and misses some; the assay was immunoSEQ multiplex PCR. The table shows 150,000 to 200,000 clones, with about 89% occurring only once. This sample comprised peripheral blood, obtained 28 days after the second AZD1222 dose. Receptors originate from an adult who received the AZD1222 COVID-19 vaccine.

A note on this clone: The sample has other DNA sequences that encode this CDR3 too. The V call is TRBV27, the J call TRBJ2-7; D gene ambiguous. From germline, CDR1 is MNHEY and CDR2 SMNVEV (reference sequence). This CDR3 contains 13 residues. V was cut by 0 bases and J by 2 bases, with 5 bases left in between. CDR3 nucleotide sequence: TGTGCCAGCAGTTTATCGCCTCCCTACGAGCAGTACTTC. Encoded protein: CASSLSPPYEQYF.

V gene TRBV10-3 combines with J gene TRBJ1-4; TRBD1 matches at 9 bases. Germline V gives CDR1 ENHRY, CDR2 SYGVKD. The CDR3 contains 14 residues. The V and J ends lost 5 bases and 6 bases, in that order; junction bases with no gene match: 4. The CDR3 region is CAISPGQGHEKLFF. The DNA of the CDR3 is TGTGCCATCAGTCCGGGACAGGGTCATGAAAAACTGTTTTTT.

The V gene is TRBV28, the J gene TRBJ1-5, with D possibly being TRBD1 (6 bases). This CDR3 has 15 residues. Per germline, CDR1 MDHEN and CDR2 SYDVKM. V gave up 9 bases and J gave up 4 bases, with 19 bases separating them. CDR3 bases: TGTGCCAGTCTACGTAGCTGGCAGGGGAATCAGCCCCAGCATTTT. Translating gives CASLRSWQGNQPQHF.

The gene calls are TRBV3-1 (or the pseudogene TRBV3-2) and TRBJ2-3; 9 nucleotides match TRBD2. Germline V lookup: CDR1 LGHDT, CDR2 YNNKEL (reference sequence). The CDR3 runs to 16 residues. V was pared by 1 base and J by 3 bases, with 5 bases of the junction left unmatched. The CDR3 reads CASSQVGLARTDTQYF. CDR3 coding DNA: TGTGCCAGCAGCCAAGTAGGACTAGCGAGGACAGATACGCAGTATTTT.

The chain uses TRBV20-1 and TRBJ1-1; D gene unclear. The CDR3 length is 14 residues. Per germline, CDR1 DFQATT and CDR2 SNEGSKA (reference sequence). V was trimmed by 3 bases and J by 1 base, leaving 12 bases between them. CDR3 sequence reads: CSASARAGNTEAFF. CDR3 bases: TGCAGTGCTAGTGCCCGGGCGGGGAACACTGAAGCTTTCTTT.

The CDR3 coding sequence is TGTGCCAGCAGCTCAGGGTGGGGGGACGGCACAGATACGCAGTATTTT. It yields the protein CASSSGWGDGTDTQYF. J is TRBJ2-3 and V is TRBV5-6; perhaps TRBD2 as D (6 bases). V lost 3 bases and J lost 1, with 15 bases in between. Germline loops: CDR1 SGHDT, CDR2 YYEEEE. This CDR3 comprises 16 residues.

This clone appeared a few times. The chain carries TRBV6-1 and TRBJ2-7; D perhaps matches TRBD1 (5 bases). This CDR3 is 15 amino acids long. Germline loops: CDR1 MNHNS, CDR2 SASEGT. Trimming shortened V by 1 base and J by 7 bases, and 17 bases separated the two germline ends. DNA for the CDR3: TGTGCCAGCAGTGAAGTGGGGCAGGGTTTAATGGAGCAGTACTTC. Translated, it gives CASSEVGQGLMEQYF.

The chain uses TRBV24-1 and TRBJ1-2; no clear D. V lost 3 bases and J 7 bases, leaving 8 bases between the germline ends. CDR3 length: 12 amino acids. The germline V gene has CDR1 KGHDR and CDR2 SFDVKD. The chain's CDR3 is CATSDAVGGYTF. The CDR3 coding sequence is TGTGCCACCAGTGATGCCGTTGGTGGCTACACCTTC.

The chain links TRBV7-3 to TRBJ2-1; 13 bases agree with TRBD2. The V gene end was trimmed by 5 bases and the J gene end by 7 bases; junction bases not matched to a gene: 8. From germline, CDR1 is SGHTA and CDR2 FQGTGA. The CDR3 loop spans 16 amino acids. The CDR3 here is CASSAQGTSGENEQFF. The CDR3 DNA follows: TGTGCCAGCAGCGCACAGGGGACTAGCGGGGAGAATGAGCAGTTCTTC.